Reported below is one T cell receptor (beta chain). The data derive from a study of technical replicates of blood from a handful of donors. Germline CDR1 and CDR2: MDHEN and SYDVKM. CDR3 size: 15 residues. The ends were cut back, 6 bases at V and 0 bases at J, with 13 bases in the middle. Assay used: immunoSEQ multiplex PCR; TCRdb lists only in-frame clones, some missing. The top ten clones hold about 0.35% of a sample with around 100,000 clones, just under 95% of them seen once. The chain carries TRBV28 and TRBJ2-3, with unresolved D. Sequencing was done on a sample of T cells isolated from PBMCs. This receptor was identified in a human donor in good health. The CDR3 here is CASSHTLHSTDTQYF. CDR3 DNA sequence: TGTGCCAGCAGCCACACCCTTCATAGCACAGATACGCAGTATTTT.